The entry below describes one TCR beta chain. The antigen is not known. This specimen belongs to a study of T-cell reconstitution after alpha-beta-depleted transplantation in children. The CDR3 spans 11 residues. V was trimmed by 5 bases and J by 6 bases, leaving 11 bases between them. Germline V lookup: CDR1 DFQATT, CDR2 SNEGSKA (reference sequence). The library targeted TCRbeta and was prepared with unique molecular identifiers. TCRdb itself ran the PCR reads through MiXCR, one entry per CDR3 protein. This repertoire shows around 490,000 distinct CDR3 sequences, approximately 10% found once; its top ten account for 12% to 15%. Overall study results and limits: At day 60, the high TCRbeta diversity found in some patients originated from recipient T cells and thymic progenitors that had survived.

Here the sequenced sample was PBMCs, mostly from graft donor cells, taken 180 days after TCRalphabeta/CD19-depleted stem cell transplant. The J gene is TRBJ2-7, the V gene TRBV20-1; D may correspond to TRBD1 or TRBD2 (7 bases each). This sequence originates from a female patient between 2 and 15 years old who had a stem cell transplant for aplastic anemia, so the T cells may come from the graft donor. The chain's CDR3 is CSAQGGVEQYF. The CDR3 DNA reads as TGCAGTGCTCAGGGGGGGGTCGAGCAGTACTTC.